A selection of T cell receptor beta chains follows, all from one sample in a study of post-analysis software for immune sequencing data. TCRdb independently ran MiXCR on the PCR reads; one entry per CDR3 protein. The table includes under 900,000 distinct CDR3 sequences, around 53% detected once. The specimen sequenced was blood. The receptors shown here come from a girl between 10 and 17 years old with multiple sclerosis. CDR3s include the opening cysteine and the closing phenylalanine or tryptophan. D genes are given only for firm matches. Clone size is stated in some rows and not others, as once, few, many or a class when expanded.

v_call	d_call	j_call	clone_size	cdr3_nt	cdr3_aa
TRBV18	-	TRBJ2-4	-	TGTGCCAGCTCACCGGGGGTGAACAGTGGGGCCAAAAACATTCAGTACTTC	CASSPGVNSGAKNIQYF
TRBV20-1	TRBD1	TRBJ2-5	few	TGCAGTGCTAGGGACAGGGGGTTCCAAGAGACCCAGTACTTC	CSARDRGFQETQYF
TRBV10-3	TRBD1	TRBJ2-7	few	TGTGCCATCAAGGGGACAGGGGACTACGAGCAGTACTTC	CAIKGTGDYEQYF
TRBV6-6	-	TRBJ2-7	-	TGTGCCAGCAGCCGCACCCCCTCCTACGAGCAGTACTTC	CASSRTPSYEQYF
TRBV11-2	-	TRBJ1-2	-	TGTGCCAGCAGCCCCCGGGGAGGTCCTGAGGGCTACACCTTC	CASSPRGGPEGYTF
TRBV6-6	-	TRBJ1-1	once	TGTGCCAGCACCCAGAGGCAGGGTGACACTGAAGCTTTCTTT	CASTQRQGDTEAFF
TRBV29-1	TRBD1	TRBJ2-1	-	TGCAGCGTTGATCTGGGACAGTACAATGAGCAGTTCTTC	CSVDLGQYNEQFF
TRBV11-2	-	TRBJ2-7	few	TGTGCCAGCACCCCGGGGCAGGGGTTCCACGAGCAGTACTTC	CASTPGQGFHEQYF
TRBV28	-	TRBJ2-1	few	TGTGCCAGCAGTTATCCCGGGACACCCTACAATGAGCAGTTCTTC	CASSYPGTPYNEQFF
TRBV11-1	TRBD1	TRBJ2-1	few	TGTGCCAGCAGTCCTGGACAGGGAGGCGTGGGTGAGCAGTTCTTC	CASSPGQGGVGEQFF
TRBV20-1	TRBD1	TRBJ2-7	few	TGCAGTGCCAGGGACAGGGGGTCGAGGGAGCAGTACTTC	CSARDRGSREQYF
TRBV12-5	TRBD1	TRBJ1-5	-	TGTGCTAGTGGTCCCGGGACAGGTTATCAGCCCCAGCATTTT	CASGPGTGYQPQHF
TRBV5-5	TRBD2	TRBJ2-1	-	TGTGCCAGCAGCTTGGAGGGACTAGCGGGGCCAAATGAGCAGTTCTTC	CASSLEGLAGPNEQFF
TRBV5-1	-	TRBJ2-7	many	TGCGCCAGCAGCTTGGAACAAGCCTACGAGCAGTACTTC	CASSLEQAYEQYF
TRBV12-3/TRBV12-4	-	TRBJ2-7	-	TGTGCCAGCAGTTTCAGTTCCGAGCAGTACTTC	CASSFSSEQYF
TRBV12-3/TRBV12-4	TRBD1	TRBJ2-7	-	TGTGCCAGTCGTACCGGGACAGCCAATTTCTACGAGCAGTACTTC	CASRTGTANFYEQYF
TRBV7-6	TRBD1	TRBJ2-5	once	TGTGCCAGCAGCCCGAACGGACAGGGCCAAGAGACCCAGTACTTC	CASSPNGQGQETQYF
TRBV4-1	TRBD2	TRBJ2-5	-	TGCGCCAGCAGCCAAGAATCACTAGCGGGAGAGACCCAGTACTTC	CASSQESLAGETQYF
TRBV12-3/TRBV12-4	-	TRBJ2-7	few	TGTGCCAGCAGTCCTCAACTGGTCTCCTACGAGCAGTACTTC	CASSPQLVSYEQYF
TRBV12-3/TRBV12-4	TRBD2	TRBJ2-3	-	TGTGCCAGCAGCCGACTAGCAGCGAGGACAGATACGCAGTATTTT	CASSRLAARTDTQYF
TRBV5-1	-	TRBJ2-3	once	TGCGCCAGCAGCTTGAATCGGGGGTCAGAAGATACGCAGTATTTT	CASSLNRGSEDTQYF
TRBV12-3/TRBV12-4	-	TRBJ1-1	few	TGTGCCAGCAGGGGAGATCAGAGATTGAACACTGAAGCTTTCTTT	CASRGDQRLNTEAFF
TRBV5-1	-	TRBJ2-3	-	TGCGCCAGCAGAAGGGGAATGCCAAGAGATACGCAGTATTTT	CASRRGMPRDTQYF
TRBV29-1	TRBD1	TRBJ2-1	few	TGCAGCGTTGAAGGGGGGACAGGGCGCAATGAGCAGTTCTTC	CSVEGGTGRNEQFF
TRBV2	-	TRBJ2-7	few	TGTGCCAGCAGTGAACCGGGGGCCTACGAGCAGTACTTC	CASSEPGAYEQYF
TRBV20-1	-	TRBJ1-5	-	TGCAGTGCCCCCGCGGGCGGCAATCAGCCCCAGCATTTT	CSAPAGGNQPQHF
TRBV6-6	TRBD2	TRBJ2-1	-	TGTGCCAGCAGTTACCAGACTAGCGGGGGGGCAGAAGATGAGCAGTTCTTC	CASSYQTSGGAEDEQFF
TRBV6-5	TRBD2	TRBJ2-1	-	TGTGCCAGCAGTTACTCGACTAGCGGGAGTATCAACAATGAGCAGTTCTTC	CASSYSTSGSINNEQFF
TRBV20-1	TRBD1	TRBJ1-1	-	TGCAGTGCCCCTAAGGGGGCCGGGGCCACTGAAGCTTTCTTT	CSAPKGAGATEAFF
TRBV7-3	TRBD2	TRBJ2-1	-	TGTGTCAGCAGTACCGGGACTAGCGGGTTCAATGAGCAGTTCTTC	CVSSTGTSGFNEQFF
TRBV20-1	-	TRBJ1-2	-	TGCAGTGCTAGTAATAGGGATACCTATGGCTACACCTTC	CSASNRDTYGYTF
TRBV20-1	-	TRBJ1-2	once	TGCAGTGCTAGAGATCGCCCCGATGGCTACACCTTC	CSARDRPDGYTF
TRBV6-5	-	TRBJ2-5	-	TGTGCCAGCAGTTCGGTCGGCATAGGGTACCAAGAGACCCAGTACTTC	CASSSVGIGYQETQYF
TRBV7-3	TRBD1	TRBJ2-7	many	TGTGCCAGCAGCTTCGGGACAGGCCCCTACGAGCAGTACTTC	CASSFGTGPYEQYF
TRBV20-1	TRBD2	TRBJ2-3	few	TGCAGTGCTAGGGGACTAGCGGGAGTCCCAGATACGCAGTATTTT	CSARGLAGVPDTQYF
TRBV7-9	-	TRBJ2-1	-	TGTGCCAGCAGAGCTAACCATGAGCAGTTCTTC	CASRANHEQFF
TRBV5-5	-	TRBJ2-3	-	TGTGCCAGCAGCTTGGGGGCCCGCGCCGGGAGCAGAGATACGCAGTATTTT	CASSLGARAGSRDTQYF
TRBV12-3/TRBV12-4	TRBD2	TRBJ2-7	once	TGTGCCAGCAGTTCTCTCGGCGGGAGAATGCACGAGCAGTACTTC	CASSSLGGRMHEQYF
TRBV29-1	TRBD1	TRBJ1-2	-	TGCAGCGCCCCAAGAGTACAGGGGGCGCAGGGCTACACCTTC	CSAPRVQGAQGYTF
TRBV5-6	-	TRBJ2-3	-	TGTGCCAGCAAAATCTATGCAGATACGCAGTATTTT	CASKIYADTQYF